This TCR beta chain is from a study of read filtering for tumor transcriptome and immune sequencing. Study context: Revised staging placed roughly eight patients in R-ISS I, 15 to 20 in II, six or seven in III. RNA-seq yielded only about 80 to 1,400 TCR reads, IR-seq about 4 to 11 million.

Study outcomes and limitations: Roughly 80% of IR-seq clonotypes had a single read, yet these held about 3.5% of reads. IR-seq and RNA-seq agreed better without single-read clonotypes.

This clonotype was observed many times. Its antigen is not known. V lost 6 bases, J lost 2 bases, and 12 bases lay in between. Germline V lookup: CDR1 MNHEY, CDR2 SVGAGI. The CDR3 contains 14 residues. Molecular barcoded adaptors covering alpha/delta and beta/gamma chains were used on roughly 400 ng RNA. TCRdb processed the reads anew with MiXCR; each CDR3 protein has one entry. This table holds fewer than 150,000 distinct CDR3 sequences, over 10% found once. V gene TRBV6-5 combines with J gene TRBJ2-3; possibly TRBD2 for D (5 bases). The clonotype originates from a donor over 35 with multiple myeloma. Sequenced material: a population of CD138-negative cells sorted from bone marrow. The CDR3 spells CASRRGLDTDTQYF. CDR3 sequence (DNA): TGTGCCAGCAGACGGGGTTTGGACACAGATACGCAGTATTTT.